Below, one T cell receptor (beta chain) is given with its context. Its specificity is unknown. This record belongs to a study of CD8 T cells in ankylosing spondylitis. Regarding the study as a whole: What appeared characteristic of ankylosing spondylitis blood was a TCR beta motif of under 10 highly homologous variants.

TCRdb reanalysed the 5' RACE reads using MiXCR and keeps one entry per CDR3 protein. The table shows 150,000 to 200,000 distinct CDR3 sequences, with 15% to 20% occurring only once. The CDR3 loop spans 13 amino acids. Trimming removed 4 bases from V and 0 bases from J; junction bases left unmatched: 3. The germline V gene has CDR1 SQVTM and CDR2 ANQGSEA. The sample comprised blood, either unsorted or a sorted T cell fraction (not recorded which). The origin of this receptor is a male donor aged 5-30 years with ankylosing spondylitis or in good health (not recorded which). V is TRBV29-1 and J is TRBJ2-7; 7 nucleotides agree with TRBD2. The CDR3 protein is CSVGLAVSYEQYF. The CDR3 coding sequence is TGCAGCGTTGGTCTAGCGGTCTCCTACGAGCAGTACTTC.